These 25 T cell receptor beta chains originate from one sample sequenced in a study of shared clonotypes between healthy human individuals. TCRdb's copy holds only in-frame clones and misses some; the assay was immunoSEQ multiplex PCR. The data contain 2 million to 2.5 million clones, more than 85% of them singletons. The sample taken for sequencing was naive CD4+ T cells from PBMCs. Subset specified: CD45RA+ positively selected. The receptor source for this set is a man in his late teens or twenties in good health. Some clones in this sample may be carry-over from other donors' samples.

CDR3 in DNA: TGTGCCAGCAGACTCGGGCCAGGGGGCAGAAGTCAGCCCCAGCATTTT. Translated: CASRLGPGGRSQPQHF. The chain has TRBV28 and TRBJ1-5; 8 nucleotides align to TRBD1. There are 16 residues in the CDR3. With 6 bases clipped from V and 6 bases from J, the junction kept 13 bases outside the gene matches. Germline V gives CDR1 MDHEN, CDR2 SYDVKM.

This chain joins TRBV6-5 and TRBJ2-7, with TRBD2 identical over 10 bases. CDR3 length equals 16 residues. V dropped 4 bases and J dropped 6; count of bases not matched to a gene: 12. Germline V gives CDR1 MNHEY, CDR2 SVGAGI. CDR3 region: CASSSRKREGRREQYF. The DNA for the CDR3 is TGTGCCAGCAGTTCCCGGAAGCGGGAGGGCCGTCGCGAGCAGTACTTC.

The chain combines TRBV7-9 with TRBJ1-5; D is ambiguous. Germline CDR1 and CDR2: SEHNR and FQNEAQ (reference sequence). The CDR3 is made up of 14 amino acids. V was trimmed by 2 bases and J by 6 bases, leaving 11 bases between them. The DNA for the CDR3 is TGTGCCAGCAGCTTATACAGCGAGGGTCAGCCCCAGCATTTT. It translates to CASSLYSEGQPQHF.

As for this clone: Sequence at one end of the junction differs from germline and may be a read error. The chain recombines TRBV7-8 with TRBJ2-4; TRBD2 matches 10 bases. The CDR3 length is 15 residues. The germline V gene has CDR1 SGHVS and CDR2 FQNEAQ. The CDR3 sequence is CACSSGRSEKNIQYF. CDR3 in DNA: TGTGCCTGCAGTAGCGGGAGGTCCGAAAAAAACATTCAGTACTTC.

The chain employs TRBV30 and TRBJ2-1; D is possibly TRBD1 or TRBD2 (5 bases each). The CDR3 covers 12 residues. Trimming pared 2 bases from V and 8 bases from J, leaving 10 bases between. Germline values: CDR1 GTSNPN, CDR2 SVGIG (reference sequence). CDR3 loop: CAWSTQGDEQFF. The CDR3 DNA reads as TGTGCCTGGAGTACCCAGGGAGATGAGCAGTTCTTC.

V usage is TRBV30 and J usage is TRBJ1-2, with D hard to call. The CDR3 consists of 13 residues. V was clipped by 0 bases and J by 4 bases, with 9 bases between them. Germline CDR1 is GTSNPN and CDR2 is SVGIG (reference sequence). The CDR3: CAWSVKGTYGYTF. CDR3 in DNA: TGTGCCTGGAGTGTTAAGGGAACCTATGGCTACACCTTC.

The chain carries TRBV5-1 and TRBJ2-7; TRBD1 aligns across 7 bases. Looked up from germline, CDR1 is SGHRS and CDR2 is YFSETQ. Trimming at V came to 3 bases and at J to 6 bases, leaving 12 bases not matched to a gene. The CDR3 spans 15 residues. The CDR3 region is CASSWRTGERGEQYF. The CDR3 coding sequence is TGCGCCAGCAGCTGGCGAACAGGGGAAAGGGGCGAGCAGTACTTC.

This chain links TRBV7-9 with TRBJ1-5; D gene uncertain. The CDR3 sequence is 12 residues long. Trimming pared 5 bases from V and 3 bases from J, leaving 5 bases between. Germline V gene sequence: CDR1 SEHNR, CDR2 FQNEAQ (reference sequence). This CDR3 reads CASSNPNQPQHF. The DNA for the CDR3 is TGTGCCAGCAGCAACCCCAATCAGCCCCAGCATTTT.

The CDR3: CASSFTPKDEKLFF. The CDR3 DNA follows: TGTGCCAGCAGTTTCACGCCGAAGGATGAAAAACTGTTTTTT. The chain carries TRBV28 and TRBJ1-4; no firm D call. Trimming stripped 3 bases from V and 6 bases from J, with 11 bases between. The CDR3 has 14 residues. Germline CDR1 MDHEN, CDR2 SYDVKM.

This chain links TRBV6-6 with TRBJ2-5; TRBD1 aligns across 10 bases. Germline lookup yields CDR1 MNHNY and CDR2 SVGAGI (reference sequence). J gave up 4 bases and V 7 bases, and 6 bases lay outside the gene matches. This CDR3 region has 14 residues. DNA for the CDR3: TGTGCCAGCAATGACAGGGGGCAGGGAGAGACCCAGTACTTC. Translating gives CASNDRGQGETQYF.

The V gene is TRBV19, the J gene TRBJ2-7; no definite D call. Per the germline V gene, CDR1 is LNHDA and CDR2 is SQIVND (reference sequence). This CDR3 spans 14 amino acids. V shed 1 base and J shed 1 base, with 8 bases lying between them. CDR3 protein: CASSIGYLSYEQYF. The CDR3 DNA reads as TGTGCCAGTAGTATAGGCTACCTATCCTACGAGCAGTACTTC. Full variable domain (outside the CDR3, taken from reference TRBV19 and TRBJ2-7): DGGITQSPKYLFRKEGQNVTLSCEQNLNHDAMYWYRQDPGQGLRLIYYSQIVNDFQKGDIAEGYSVSREKKESFPLTVTSAQKNPTAFYLCASSIGYLSYEQYFGPGTRLTVT.

This chain joins TRBV7-9 and TRBJ2-1, with D tentatively TRBD2 (5 bases). V was clipped by 2 bases and J by 2 bases, with 16 bases between them. The germline CDR1 and CDR2 sequences are SEHNR and FQNEAQ (reference sequence). The CDR3 spans 17 residues. The DNA for the CDR3 is TGTGCCAGCAGCTTACAACGGGGTTCCGTCCCCTACAATGAGCAGTTCTTC. Translated: CASSLQRGSVPYNEQFF.

The chain combines TRBV7-3 with TRBJ1-2, with 11 bases identical to TRBD1. Trimming removed 3 bases from V and 9 bases from J; junction bases left unmatched: 6. The CDR3 sequence is 14 residues long. The germline V gene has CDR1 SGHTA and CDR2 FQGTGA. The CDR3 loop reads CASSFGQGALRYTF. For the CDR3, the DNA is TGTGCCAGCAGCTTCGGACAGGGGGCCCTTCGCTACACCTTC. The variable domain in full, with the rest retrieved from reference TRBV7-3 and TRBJ1-2, is GAGVSQTPSNKVTEKGKYVELRCDPISGHTALYWYRQSLGQGPEFLIYFQGTGAADDSGLPNDRFFAVRPEGSVSTLKIQRTERGDSAVYLCASSFGQGALRYTFGSGTRLTVV.

This chain uses TRBV29-1 with TRBJ2-2, with D perhaps TRBD1 (5 bases). Matching the DNA end better, TRBJ1-3 makes the J call doubtful. The length of the CDR3 is 13 residues. The germline V gene encodes CDR1 SQVTM and CDR2 ANQGSEA. CDR3 nucleotide sequence: TGCAGCGTTGAGCAGGGAGGGAGAAACACCATATATTTT. Translated: CSVEQGGRNTIYF.

The chain has TRBV2 and TRBJ2-3; TRBD2 matches 11 bases. The CDR3 is 17 amino acids. After removal of 7 bases from V and 4 bases from J, the junction contained 13 bases not matched to a gene. The germline CDR1 and CDR2 sequences are SNHLY and FYNNEI. CDR3 residues: CASTKERLAGGSDTQYF. The CDR3 bases are TGTGCCAGCACCAAGGAGCGCTTAGCGGGAGGGTCAGATACGCAGTATTTT.

On this clone: Distinct nucleotide sequences in the sample also encode this CDR3. The chain employs TRBV7-3 and TRBJ2-3, with a weak D call TRBD2 (6 bases). Germline-derived CDR1 and CDR2 are SGHTA and FQGTGA. V lost 1 base to trimming and J lost 1 base, with 6 bases between them. There are 14 residues in the CDR3. The CDR3 loop is CASSLRGGTDTQYF. Written as DNA, the CDR3 is TGTGCCAGCAGCTTAAGGGGGGGCACAGATACGCAGTATTTT. Looking up the rest from reference TRBV7-3 and TRBJ2-3 gives the full variable domain: GAGVSQTPSNKVTEKGKYVELRCDPISGHTALYWYRQSLGQGPEFLIYFQGTGAADDSGLPNDRFFAVRPEGSVSTLKIQRTERGDSAVYLCASSLRGGTDTQYFGPGTRLTVL.

The rearrangement joins TRBV18 to TRBJ2-7; possible D gene TRBD1, 5 bases. Trimming took 3 bases from V and 0 from J, leaving 9 bases between them. Per the germline V gene, CDR1 is KGHSH and CDR2 is LQKENI. The CDR3 has 14 residues. The CDR3 sequence is CASSPGQISYEQYF. The CDR3 DNA reads as TGTGCCAGCTCACCGGGGCAGATCTCCTACGAGCAGTACTTC.

This chain uses TRBV9 with TRBJ2-7; 9 bases are a match to TRBD2. Germline V gene sequence: CDR1 SGDLS, CDR2 YYNGEE. The CDR3 is 16 amino acids. Trimming cost V 3 bases and J 2 bases; bases outside gene matches: 9. The CDR3 protein is CASSGYGTSSPYEQYF. The CDR3 DNA is TGTGCCAGCAGCGGGTACGGGACTAGCTCCCCCTACGAGCAGTACTTC.

This chain links TRBV2 with TRBJ2-7; the D is unclear. The CDR3 length is 12 residues. Germline V lookup: CDR1 SNHLY, CDR2 FYNNEI. V was clipped by 7 bases and J by 3 bases, with 10 bases between them. The CDR3 sequence is CASISRNYEQYF. The CDR3, as DNA: TGTGCCAGCATCTCTAGGAACTACGAGCAGTACTTC. Drawing the rest from reference TRBV2 and TRBJ2-7, the complete variable domain is EPEVTQTPSHQVTQMGQEVILRCVPISNHLYFYWYRQILGQKVEFLVSFYNNEISEKSEIFDDQFSVERPDGSNFTLKIRSTKLEDSAMYFCASISRNYEQYFGPGTRLTVT.

The genes are TRBV28 and TRBJ1-2; the D gene is possibly TRBD1 (6 bases). Germline V gene sequence: CDR1 MDHEN, CDR2 SYDVKM. The CDR3 spans 14 residues. V was cut by 6 bases and J by 2 bases, with 13 bases left in between. CDR3: CASRKQGSNYGYTF. CDR3 in DNA: TGTGCCAGCAGGAAACAGGGTTCGAACTATGGCTACACCTTC.

This chain links TRBV18 with TRBJ1-1; 7 bases align to TRBD1. Germline trimming cut 3 bases from V and 0 bases from J; bases unmatched to any gene: 7. The CDR3 contains 16 residues. CDR1 KGHSH and CDR2 LQKENI come from the germline V gene. The CDR3 region has the DNA TGTGCCAGCTCACCGACAGGGTCACCTATGAACACTGAAGCTTTCTTT. Its protein is CASSPTGSPMNTEAFF.

The J gene is TRBJ1-3, the V gene TRBV18, with 9 nucleotides matching TRBD1. This CDR3 region has 15 residues. Germline assignment: CDR1 KGHSH and CDR2 LQKENI. V lost 6 bases, J lost 2 bases, and 5 bases stayed unmatched. CDR3 coding DNA: TGTGCCAGCTCCTGGACAGGGGAGGCTGGAAACACCATATATTTT. Its protein product is CASSWTGEAGNTIYF.

The chain recombines TRBV5-1 with TRBJ2-3; D is unresolved. With 3 bases removed from V and 5 bases from J, the gap between germline ends came to 13 bases. This CDR3 spans 14 amino acids. CDR1 and CDR2 from the germline V gene are SGHRS and YFSETQ. The CDR3 DNA follows: TGCGCCAGCAGCTCCCCTACCCTCCGAGATACGCAGTATTTT. Protein sequence: CASSSPTLRDTQYF.

V and J are TRBV11-1 and TRBJ2-1, with 8 positions matching TRBD2. Per the germline V gene, CDR1 is SGHAT and CDR2 is FQDESV (reference sequence). The CDR3 loop spans 15 amino acids. The V and J ends lost 10 bases and 1 base, in that order; junction bases with no gene match: 9. CDR3 region: CATSAGVGSYNEQFF. As DNA, the CDR3 is TGTGCCACCTCAGCGGGAGTCGGATCCTACAATGAGCAGTTCTTC.

The genes are TRBV28 and TRBJ2-5, with no clear D. Trimming took off 5 bases at V and 5 bases at J, with 9 bases between the two ends. The CDR3 consists of 12 residues. Germline-derived CDR1 and CDR2 are MDHEN and SYDVKM. This CDR3 reads CASSSRAETQYF. CDR3 nucleotide sequence: TGTGCCAGCAGTAGTCGGGCGGAGACCCAGTACTTC.